Only a few counts were recorded for the clone carrying this TCR beta chain. Its antigen is still unknown. The sample comes from a study of identical twins. Germline-derived CDR1 and CDR2 are MNHNS and SASEGT. The CDR3 contains 16 residues. J gave up 6 bases and V 6 bases, and 15 bases lay outside the gene matches. Findings of the study overall: Beta out-of-frame twin sharing showed a weaker excess. Out-of-frame alpha sequences common to twins were enriched for low generation probability.

Each cDNA held unique molecular identifiers, and template switching gave it a universal primer site. Each CDR3 protein gets one entry after TCRdb re-called the 5' RACE reads with MiXCR. This table has about 900,000 distinct CDR3 sequences, 9% to 15% appearing once. This same sample was also taken into another study, of yellow fever vaccine responses in identical twins.

Sequencing was done on a sample of PBMCs. This receptor was obtained from a woman aged 18-29 years in good health. J is TRBJ2-7 and V is TRBV6-1; the match to TRBD1 covers 9 bases. CDR3 sequence (DNA): TGTGCCAGCAGGCTCGACTCGGGACAGGGTCCTCTCGAGCAGTACTTC. Its translation: CASRLDSGQGPLEQYF.